This TCR beta chain originates from a study of blood T cell repertoires in COVID-19. Study details: PBMCs, B-cell-depleted T cells, or T cells provided the cDNA or gDNA that made up the material.

This clone has a single count. Method: immunoSEQ multiplex PCR; TCRdb's copy keeps in-frame clones and lacks some. This table has about 400,000 clones, about nine tenths appearing once. Clinical history reported by participants formed the basis on which cohorts were assigned. The CDR3 runs 13 residues. V was trimmed by 0 bases and J by 7 bases, leaving 9 bases between them. Per germline, CDR1 SGHTA and CDR2 FQGNSA. This TCR derives from a woman between 25 and 40 years old who had recovered from COVID-19. J is TRBJ1-1 and V is TRBV7-2; D is undetermined. Sequenced material: PBMCs or T cells enriched from blood (not recorded which). The CDR3, as DNA: TGTGCCAGCAGCTTAGCTCGCTCGGTTGAAGCTTTCTTT. It is translated as CASSLARSVEAFF.